The entry below describes one TCR beta chain. The CDR3 consists of 14 residues. The J segment lost 7 bases and the V segment lost 4 bases, leaving 4 bases of the junction unmatched. Per the germline V gene, CDR1 is MNHEY and CDR2 is SVGEGT. The record originates from a study of blood T cell repertoires in COVID-19. Overall study context: Italy, Spain and the United States were the sources of the convalescent and acute COVID-19 samples. In each case, the material was cDNA or gDNA derived from T cells, B-cell-depleted T cells, or PBMCs.

In the authors' methods: How many nucleated cells were present was estimated from reference gene primer amplification. The protocol was immunoSEQ multiplex PCR, while the TCRdb copy is restricted to in-frame clones and leaves out a portion. The DNA was the basis for D and trimming; V, J and clone size are from that table. The table lists fewer than 250,000 clones, roughly 80% of them singletons. The TCR was taken from a woman aged 45-65 years with acute or convalescent COVID-19. The specimen sequenced was peripheral blood. The chain couples TRBV6-2 or TRBV6-3 to TRBJ1-6; 7 bases map to TRBD1. The CDR3 DNA follows: TGTGCCAGCAGTTCGACAGGGAAAAATTCACCCCTCCACTTT. Translating it yields CASSSTGKNSPLHF.